The T cell receptor beta chain described here comes from a study of shared clonotypes between healthy human individuals. V dropped 4 bases and J dropped 7; count of bases not matched to a gene: 11. The length of the CDR3 is 16 residues. Germline assignment: CDR1 LNHDA and CDR2 SQIVND (reference sequence). The repertoire was sequenced with immunoSEQ multiplex PCR; TCRdb's copy has only in-frame clones and lacks some. The sample has over 2 million clones, 95% seen once. This sequence joins TRBV19 and TRBJ2-2; TRBD2 agrees at 8 bases. This receptor was obtained from a man younger than 35 in good health. The specimen was naive CD4+ T cells sorted from blood. Specified subset: CD45RA+ positively selected. The CDR3 DNA follows: TGTGCCAGTAGTACCCGCAAGCGGGAGTGGGGCGGGGAGCTGTTTTTT. Protein sequence: CASSTRKREWGGELFF.